A selection of T cell receptor beta chains follows, all from one sample in a study of T cell responses to AZD1222 COVID-19 vaccine. The protocol was immunoSEQ multiplex PCR, while the TCRdb copy is restricted to in-frame clones and leaves out a portion. The table lists over 90,000 clones, 91% of them singletons. The sample was peripheral blood, taken on day 0 of AZD1222 vaccination. The receptors shown here come from an adult in good health. CDR3s include the opening cysteine and the closing phenylalanine or tryptophan. A D gene is named only where the DNA matches it firmly. Clone size is shown for a subset of rows, as once, few, many or a class of expanded clone.

d_gene,abundance,v_gene,j_gene,CDR3aa,CDR3nt
.,.,TRBV10-3,TRBJ2-3,CAIRAGEGDTQYF,TGTGCCATCCGGGCAGGGGAAGGAGATACGCAGTATTTT
.,.,TRBV5-1,TRBJ1-1,CASSLQENTEAFF,TGCGCCAGCAGCCTACAGGAGAACACTGAAGCTTTCTTT
TRBD2,.,TRBV12-3/TRBV12-4,TRBJ2-5,CASSLYGGETQYF,TGTGCCAGCAGTTTATACGGGGGGGAGACCCAGTACTTC
.,.,TRBV5-4,TRBJ2-3,CASSLGTQTSTDTQYF,TGTGCCAGCAGCTTGGGGACGCAGACTAGCACAGATACGCAGTATTTT
TRBD2,.,TRBV27,TRBJ2-1,CASSLKRDRSYNEQFF,TGTGCCAGCAGTTTGAAGCGGGACCGCTCCTACAATGAGCAGTTCTTC
.,.,TRBV11-1,TRBJ2-4,CASSSQEGAKNIQYF,TGTGCCAGCAGCTCCCAAGAGGGAGCCAAAAACATTCAGTACTTC
.,once,TRBV5-1,TRBJ2-3,CASSWGTDTQYF,TGCGCCAGCAGCTGGGGCACAGATACGCAGTATTTT
.,.,TRBV7-9,TRBJ2-7,CASTRRGSYEQYF,TGTGCCAGCACCCGGCGGGGTTCCTACGAGCAGTACTTC
TRBD1,once,TRBV27,TRBJ1-6,CASSTPGDRGRRSPLHF,TGTGCCAGCAGTACCCCCGGTGACAGGGGGCGACGCTCACCCCTCCACTTT
.,.,TRBV3-1/TRBV3-2,TRBJ2-5,CASSQEFGETQYF,TGTGCCAGCAGCCAAGAGTTCGGAGAGACCCAGTACTTC
.,.,TRBV5-1,TRBJ1-2,CASSLEGTGSNYGYTF,TGCGCCAGCAGCTTGGAGGGGACGGGATCTAACTATGGCTACACCTTC
.,.,TRBV5-3,TRBJ2-7,CARRRGTPYEQYF,TGTGCCAGAAGACGAGGGACCCCCTACGAGCAGTACTTC
.,.,TRBV5-5,TRBJ1-3,CASSLWGEDSGNTIYF,TGTGCCAGCAGCTTGTGGGGAGAAGACTCTGGAAACACCATATATTTT
.,.,TRBV18,TRBJ1-1,CASSPLLDHTEAFF,TGTGCCAGCTCACCCCTCCTGGACCACACTGAAGCTTTCTTT
.,.,TRBV5-8,TRBJ2-7,CASSFSRASYEQYF,TGTGCCAGCAGCTTCTCACGGGCCTCCTACGAGCAGTACTTC
.,.,TRBV29-1,TRBJ2-7,CSVQDRFPYEQYF,TGCAGCGTTCAAGACAGGTTTCCCTACGAGCAGTACTTC
TRBD1,.,TRBV10-2,TRBJ1-1,CASSESKRMGQGVSAEAFF,TGCGCCAGCAGTGAGTCCAAGCGAATGGGACAGGGGGTTAGCGCTGAAGCTTTCTTT
.,.,TRBV7-7,TRBJ2-7,CASSLSESPTYEQYF,TGTGCCAGCAGCTTATCGGAGTCACCCACATACGAGCAGTACTTC
.,.,TRBV25-1,TRBJ1-6,CASSPVRGSSPLHF,TGTGCCAGCAGTCCCGTCAGGGGTAGTTCACCCCTCCACTTT
.,.,TRBV5-6,TRBJ2-7,CASSLERLQGSSYEQYF,TGTGCCAGCAGCTTGGAACGCCTACAGGGTTCTTCCTACGAGCAGTACTTC
.,.,TRBV7-6,TRBJ2-3,CASSLAGSRTDTQYF,TGTGCCAGCAGCTTAGCCGGGAGTAGGACAGATACGCAGTATTTT
.,.,TRBV19,TRBJ1-3,CASSRMELSSGNTIYF,TGTGCCAGTAGTCGCATGGAACTCAGCTCTGGAAACACCATATATTTT
TRBD2,.,TRBV7-2,TRBJ2-3,CASSLGLAGGPQDTQYF,TGTGCCAGCAGCTTAGGGCTAGCGGGAGGGCCCCAAGATACGCAGTATTTT
.,.,TRBV27,TRBJ1-4,CASSSRRGGASTNEKLFF,TGTGCCAGCAGTTCCCGGCGAGGAGGTGCCTCAACTAATGAAAAACTGTTTTTT
.,.,TRBV5-6,TRBJ2-1,CASSLGLGNNEQFF,TGTGCCAGCAGCTTGGGACTGGGAAACAATGAGCAGTTCTTC
.,.,TRBV28,TRBJ2-3,CASSSPILLTGTDTQYF,TGTGCCAGCAGCTCACCCATTCTACTGACAGGAACAGATACGCAGTATTTT
TRBD1,.,TRBV10-3,TRBJ2-7,CAISEYGQGISYEQYF,TGTGCCATCAGTGAATACGGACAGGGAATCTCCTACGAGCAGTACTTC
.,.,TRBV30,TRBJ2-7,CAWVPSGQSSYEQYF,TGTGCCTGGGTTCCCTCGGGCCAGAGCTCCTACGAGCAGTACTTC
.,.,TRBV5-1,TRBJ2-2,CASSFLANTGELFF,TGCGCCAGCAGCTTTTTAGCGAACACCGGGGAGCTGTTTTTT
TRBD2,.,TRBV9,TRBJ2-3,CASSAQGLATDTQYF,TGTGCCAGCAGCGCGCAGGGACTAGCGACAGATACGCAGTATTTT
.,.,TRBV28,TRBJ1-4,CASTAGPQGEKLFF,TGTGCCAGCACCGCGGGGCCCCAAGGGGAAAAACTGTTTTTT
.,.,TRBV5-4,TRBJ2-2,CASSPTGTANTGELFF,TGTGCCAGCAGCCCGACCGGGACTGCTAACACCGGGGAGCTGTTTTTT
.,.,TRBV7-2,TRBJ2-7,CASSTRRREEQYF,TGTGCCAGCAGCACTCGAAGGCGAGAAGAGCAGTACTTC
TRBD1,.,TRBV9,TRBJ1-2,CASRDYPTGEGGYTF,TGTGCCAGCAGAGACTATCCTACAGGGGAGGGTGGCTACACCTTC
TRBD2,.,TRBV19,TRBJ2-1,CASSSFSAGGRANEQFF,TGTGCCAGTAGTAGCTTTTCTGCGGGAGGGCGTGCCAATGAGCAGTTCTTC
.,.,TRBV21-1,TRBJ2-1,CASSNPARGTHNEQFF,TGTGCCAGCAGCAATCCTGCCAGGGGGACCCACAATGAGCAGTTCTTC
.,.,TRBV3-1/TRBV3-2,TRBJ2-5,CASSQASGTLGRETQYF,TGTGCCAGCAGCCAAGCTTCCGGGACACTTGGAAGGGAGACCCAGTACTTC
TRBD2,.,TRBV29-1,TRBJ2-7,CSVVSGRAGEQYF,TGCAGCGTTGTTAGCGGGAGGGCCGGCGAGCAGTACTTC
TRBD2,.,TRBV28,TRBJ2-7,CASRYLAGGTYEQYF,TGTGCCAGCAGATATCTAGCGGGAGGTACCTACGAGCAGTACTTC
TRBD2,.,TRBV11-2,TRBJ2-7,CASSPTTSGRGPGEQYF,TGTGCCAGCAGCCCCACGACTAGCGGGAGGGGTCCGGGAGAGCAGTACTTC